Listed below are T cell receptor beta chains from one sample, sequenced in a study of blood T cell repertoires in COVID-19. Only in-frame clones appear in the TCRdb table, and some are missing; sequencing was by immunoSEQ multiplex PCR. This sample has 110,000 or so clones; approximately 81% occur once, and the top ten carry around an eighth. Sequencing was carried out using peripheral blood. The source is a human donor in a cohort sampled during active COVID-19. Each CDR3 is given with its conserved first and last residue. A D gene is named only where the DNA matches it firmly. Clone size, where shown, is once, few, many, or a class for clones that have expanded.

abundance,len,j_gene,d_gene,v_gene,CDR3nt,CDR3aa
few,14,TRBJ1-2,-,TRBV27,TGTGCCAGCAGTTTAAGGGACACGGTGGAGGGCTACACCTTC,CASSLRDTVEGYTF
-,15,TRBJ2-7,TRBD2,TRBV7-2,TGTGCCAGCAGCTTAGGGCTAGCGGGGCCTGAGGAGCAGTACTTC,CASSLGLAGPEEQYF
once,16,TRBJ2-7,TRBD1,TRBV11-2,TGTGCCAGCAGCTTAGATTCCTGGACAGGGTTTTACGAGCAGTACTTC,CASSLDSWTGFYEQYF
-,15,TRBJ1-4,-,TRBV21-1,TGTGCCAGCAGCTTCGCGGGCAGAAATAATGAAAAACTGTTTTTT,CASSFAGRNNEKLFF
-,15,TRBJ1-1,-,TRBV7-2,TGTGCCAGCAGCGCTAGACAGGTCGGTCACACTGAAGCTTTCTTT,CASSARQVGHTEAFF
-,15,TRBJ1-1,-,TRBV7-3,TGTGCCACGTCCGTTGGGGGGAGAGGGAACACTGAAGCTTTCTTT,CATSVGGRGNTEAFF
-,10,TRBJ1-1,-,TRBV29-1,TGCAGCGTTGGCCGTGAGGGAGCTTTCTTT,CSVGREGAFF
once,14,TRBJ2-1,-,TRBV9,TGTGCCAGCAGCATGCGGGACAGTTACAATGAGCAGTTCTTC,CASSMRDSYNEQFF
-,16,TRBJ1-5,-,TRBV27,TGTGCCAGCAGTTTATCGACATTGGCAGGACTTCAGCCCCAGCATTTT,CASSLSTLAGLQPQHF
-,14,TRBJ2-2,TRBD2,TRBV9,TGTGCCAGCAGCGTGACTAGCGGATTCGGGGAGCTGTTTTTT,CASSVTSGFGELFF
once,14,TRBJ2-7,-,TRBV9,TGTGCCAGCAGCGTAGATGGGGCAGACTACGAGCAGTACTTC,CASSVDGADYEQYF
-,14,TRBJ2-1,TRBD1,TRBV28,TGTGCCAGCAGTCGACACAGGGGTGAGGGTGAGCAGTTCTTC,CASSRHRGEGEQFF
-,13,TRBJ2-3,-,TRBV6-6,TGTGCCAGCACAGGTGGGGGCAGAGATACGCAGTATTTT,CASTGGGRDTQYF